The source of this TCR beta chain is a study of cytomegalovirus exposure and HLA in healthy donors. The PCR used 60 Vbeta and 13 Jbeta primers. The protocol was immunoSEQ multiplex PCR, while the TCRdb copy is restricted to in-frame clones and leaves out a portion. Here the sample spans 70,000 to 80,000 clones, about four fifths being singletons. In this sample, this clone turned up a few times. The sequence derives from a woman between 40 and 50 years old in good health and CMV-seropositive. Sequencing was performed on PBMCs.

As DNA, the CDR3 is TGTGCCAGTAGTGCACTAGCGGGGGAACTATTTGGGGAGCTGTTTTTT. Its protein product is CASSALAGELFGELFF. This rearrangement joins TRBV19 to TRBJ2-2; 11 bases agree with TRBD2. Germline V gene data show CDR1 as LNHDA and CDR2 as SQIVND (reference sequence). V was pared by 5 bases and J by 8 bases, with 10 bases of the junction left unmatched. This CDR3 comprises 16 residues.